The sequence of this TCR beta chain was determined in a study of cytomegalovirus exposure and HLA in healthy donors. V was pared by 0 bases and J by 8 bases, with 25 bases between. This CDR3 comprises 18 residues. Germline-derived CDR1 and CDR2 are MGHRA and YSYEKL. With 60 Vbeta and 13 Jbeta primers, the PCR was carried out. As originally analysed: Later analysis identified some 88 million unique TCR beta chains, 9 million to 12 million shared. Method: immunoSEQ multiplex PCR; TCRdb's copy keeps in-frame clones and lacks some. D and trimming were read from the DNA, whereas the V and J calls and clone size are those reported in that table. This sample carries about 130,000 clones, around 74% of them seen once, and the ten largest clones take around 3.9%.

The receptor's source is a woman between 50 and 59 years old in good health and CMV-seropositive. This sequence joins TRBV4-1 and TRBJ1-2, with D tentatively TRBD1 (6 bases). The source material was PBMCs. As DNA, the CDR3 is TGCGCCAGCAGCCAAGATTTTTCCGTAACAGGGCCCCACTGGGGCTACACCTTC. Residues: CASSQDFSVTGPHWGYTF.